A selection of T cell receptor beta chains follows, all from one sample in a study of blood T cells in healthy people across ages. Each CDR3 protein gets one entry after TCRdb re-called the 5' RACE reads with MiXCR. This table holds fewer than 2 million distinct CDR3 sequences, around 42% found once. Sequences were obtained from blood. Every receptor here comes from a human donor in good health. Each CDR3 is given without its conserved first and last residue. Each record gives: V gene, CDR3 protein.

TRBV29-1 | SVDARGYGYT
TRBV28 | ASSFKVGTEAF
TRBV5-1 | ASSLGWGQNTEAF
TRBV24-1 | ATSEWGLTYNEQF
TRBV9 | ASSVVSGGRTDTQY
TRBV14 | ASSQIPGVLDTDTQY
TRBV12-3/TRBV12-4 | ASSLPQGNNEQF
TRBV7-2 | ASSLREYRRFGYT
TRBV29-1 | SVRGGDYGYT
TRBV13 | ASSFGQGSDGYT
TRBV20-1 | SAVNSDCTEAF
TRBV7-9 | ASSFGEGGGYT